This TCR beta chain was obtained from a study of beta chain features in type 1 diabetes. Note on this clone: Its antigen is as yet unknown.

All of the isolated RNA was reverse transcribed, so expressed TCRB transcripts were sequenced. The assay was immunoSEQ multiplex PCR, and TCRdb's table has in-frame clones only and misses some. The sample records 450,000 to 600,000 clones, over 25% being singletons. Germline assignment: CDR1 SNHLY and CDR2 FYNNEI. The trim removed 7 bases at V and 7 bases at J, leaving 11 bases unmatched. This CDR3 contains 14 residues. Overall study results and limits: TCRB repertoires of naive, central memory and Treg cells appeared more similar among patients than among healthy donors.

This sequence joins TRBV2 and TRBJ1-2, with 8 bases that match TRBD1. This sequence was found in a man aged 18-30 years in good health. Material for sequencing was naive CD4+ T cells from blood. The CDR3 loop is CASKLRQGSSGYTF. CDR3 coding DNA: TGTGCCAGCAAATTGAGACAGGGGTCGAGTGGCTACACCTTC.